This TCR beta chain was found in a study of CD8+ T cells in alopecia areata. Study at large: Tofacitinib was taken orally by treated patients, and the dose was 5 to 10 mg twice daily.

This clone was seen only once. Extracted RNA was reverse transcribed into cDNA, the sequencing template. Repertoires were generated with immunoSEQ multiplex PCR, while TCRdb's copy carries only in-frame clones and drops some. Of about 180,000 clones in the sample, about 51% are singletons; the top ten hold 10%. The CDR3 is 13 residues long. Between the trimmed V and J ends, which lost 1 base and 9 bases, there was a span of 7 bases. CDR1 is SGHTA and CDR2 is FQGTGA in the germline V gene. Treatment in this sample: oral pan-JAK inhibitor, 5-10 mg twice daily. This chain links TRBV7-3 with TRBJ1-6, with D unclear. The TCR was taken from a human donor with alopecia areata. The sample consisted of CD8+ T cells sorted from blood, taken around week 53, from a patient treated with tofacitinib. Here the CDR3 reads CASSLMYRSPLHF. Written as DNA, the CDR3 is TGTGCCAGCAGCTTAATGTACCGTTCACCCCTCCACTTT.